The 32 T cell receptor beta chains presented below share a single source sample, sequenced in a study of blood T cell repertoires in COVID-19. Assay used: immunoSEQ multiplex PCR; TCRdb lists only in-frame clones, some missing. In the table there are 140,000 to 150,000 clones, 84% of which are singletons. Input material: PBMCs or T cells enriched from blood (not recorded which). These receptors all stem from a woman between 45 and 65 years old who had been exposed to COVID-19.

This chain joins TRBV30 and TRBJ2-7, with 8 bases identical to TRBD1. Germline trimming cut 0 bases from V and 3 bases from J; bases unmatched to any gene: 4. Germline CDR1 is GTSNPN and CDR2 is SVGIG (reference sequence). This CDR3 has 14 amino acids. The CDR3 reads CAWSVPQGDYEQYF. CDR3 in DNA: TGTGCCTGGAGTGTACCACAGGGGGACTACGAGCAGTACTTC. Variable domain in full (rest from reference TRBV30 and TRBJ2-7): SQTIHQWPATLVQPVGSPLSLECTVEGTSNPNLYWYRQAAGRGLQLLFYSVGIGQISSEVPQNLSASRPQDRQFILSSKKLLLSDSGFYLCAWSVPQGDYEQYFGPGTRLTVT.

The chain uses TRBV5-1 and TRBJ1-1, with a tentative D call TRBD1 (6 bases). The CDR3 length is 13 residues. The ends were cut back, 8 bases at V and 0 bases at J, with 11 bases in the middle. Germline loops: CDR1 SGHRS, CDR2 YFSETQ. The CDR3 nucleotides read TGCGCCAGTGCCGGGGACATGAACACTGAAGCTTTCTTT. As protein: CASAGDMNTEAFF.

CDR3 region: CASSPNGGSHQPQHF. The CDR3 DNA reads TGTGCCAGCTCACCCAACGGGGGTTCCCATCAGCCCCAGCATTTT. J is TRBJ1-5 and V is TRBV18; the D gene is possibly TRBD1 (5 bases). Trimming removed 3 bases at V and 5 bases at J, with 14 bases between. This CDR3 contains 15 residues. Per germline, CDR1 KGHSH and CDR2 LQKENI.

The chain links TRBV7-2 to TRBJ1-6, with a weak D call TRBD1 (6 bases). The V gene lost 8 bases and the J gene lost 7 bases, with 12 bases spanning the gap. CDR3 length: 13 amino acids. Germline CDR1 and CDR2: SGHTA and FQGNSA. This CDR3 reads CASRWDTNSPLHF. The CDR3 nucleotides read TGTGCCAGCCGCTGGGACACCAATTCACCCCTCCACTTT.

This clone was seen just once. The V call is TRBV24-1, the J call TRBJ2-5, with TRBD2 matching over 7 bases. V shed 1 base, J shed 9 bases, and the junction held 13 bases outside the gene matches. The CDR3 spans 16 residues. The germline gives CDR1 KGHDR, CDR2 SFDVKD. The CDR3 nucleotides read TGTGCCACCAGTGATTTATCCAGCGGGGACTTCTGTCCCCAGTACTTC. Protein sequence: CATSDLSSGDFCPQYF.

This clone was seen only a few times. The chain joins TRBV4-2 to TRBJ1-1; 12 nucleotides line up with TRBD1. J lost 5 bases, V lost 0 bases, and 7 bases had no gene match. The CDR3 is made up of 17 amino acids. Germline V gene data show CDR1 as LGHNA and CDR2 as YNFKEQ. CDR3 loop: CASSQERGQGARTEAFF. The CDR3 DNA is TGTGCCAGCAGCCAAGAAAGGGGACAGGGGGCGAGAACTGAAGCTTTCTTT.

This clone was counted a single time. This chain joins TRBV29-1 and TRBJ1-1; D uncertain. Per germline, CDR1 SQVTM and CDR2 ANQGSEA. CDR3 length: 12 residues. The V end lost 3 bases, the J end lost 1 base, and 6 bases lay between the germline ends. DNA of the CDR3: TGCAGCGTTGATTCAGGGAACACTGAAGCTTTCTTT. It translates to CSVDSGNTEAFF.

V gene TRBV12-3 or TRBV12-4 combines with J gene TRBJ1-3, with 7 bases lining up with TRBD1. This CDR3 has 13 residues. V gave up 6 bases and J gave up 4 bases; unmatched junction bases: 3. The CDR3 reads CASSRDRGNTIYF. The CDR3 region has the DNA TGTGCCAGCAGCCGGGACAGAGGAAACACCATATATTTT.

This sequence joins TRBV27 and TRBJ2-5, with 8 bases identical to TRBD2. CDR1 and CDR2 from the germline V gene are MNHEY and SMNVEV (reference sequence). The CDR3 has 17 amino acids. V shed 6 bases, J shed 4 bases, and the junction held 16 bases outside the gene matches. The CDR3 DNA sequence: TGTGCCAGCAGGGCTTCTGCGGGAGGCGGCCCTGGAGAGACCCAGTACTTC. This encodes CASRASAGGGPGETQYF.

The genes are TRBV19 and TRBJ2-3; TRBD2 agrees at 10 bases. The junction had 5 bases not matched to a gene; V was cut back by 4 bases and J by 1 base. The CDR3 is 16 amino acids. The germline CDR1 and CDR2 sequences are LNHDA and SQIVND (reference sequence). The chain's CDR3 is CASSTLGTSGTDTQYF. The CDR3 coding sequence is TGTGCCAGTAGTACTCTCGGGACTAGCGGCACAGATACGCAGTATTTT.

V usage is TRBV6-5 and J usage is TRBJ2-7; D is unresolved. The V end was cut by 3 bases, the J end by 0 bases, with 9 bases between. Germline values: CDR1 MNHEY, CDR2 SVGAGI. This CDR3 has 14 amino acids. In DNA form, the CDR3 reads TGTGCCAGCAGTTATAGCCAGAGCTCCTACGAGCAGTACTTC. It specifies CASSYSQSSYEQYF.

This sequence joins TRBV4-3 and TRBJ2-7; D ambiguous. Trimming pared 0 bases from V and 0 bases from J, leaving 12 bases between. The CDR3 runs to 16 residues. The V gene's germline CDR1 is LGHNA and CDR2 YSLEER. The CDR3 loop reads CASSQDRRGSSYEQYF. The CDR3 nucleotides read TGCGCCAGCAGCCAAGATCGGCGCGGCAGCTCCTACGAGCAGTACTTC.

The chain links TRBV18 to TRBJ2-1; TRBD2 is a possible D gene (5 bases). The V gene lost 3 bases and the J gene lost 6 bases, with 15 bases spanning the gap. Germline CDR1 reads KGHSH; CDR2 reads LQKENI. The CDR3 has 15 amino acids. The CDR3 here is CASSPEDRPGNEQFF. The CDR3 DNA reads TGTGCCAGCTCACCGGAGGATAGGCCCGGCAATGAGCAGTTCTTC.

This chain connects TRBV2 to TRBJ2-7, with 7 bases that match TRBD1. The CDR3 is 14 residues long. Per the germline V gene, CDR1 is SNHLY and CDR2 is FYNNEI. V trimming: 6 bases; J trimming: 2 bases; junction bases outside the gene matches: 7. CDR3 protein: CASRDRSGPYEQYF. DNA of the CDR3: TGTGCCAGCAGGGACAGGTCAGGACCCTACGAGCAGTACTTC. The variable domain in full, completed from reference TRBV2 and TRBJ2-7, reads EPEVTQTPSHQVTQMGQEVILRCVPISNHLYFYWYRQILGQKVEFLVSFYNNEISEKSEIFDDQFSVERPDGSNFTLKIRSTKLEDSAMYFCASRDRSGPYEQYFGPGTRLTVT.

V is TRBV4-2 and J is TRBJ2-3; 7 bases fit TRBD1. Germline values: CDR1 LGHNA, CDR2 YNFKEQ. The J segment lost 6 bases and the V segment lost 0 bases, leaving 6 bases of the junction unmatched. The CDR3 has 15 residues. The CDR3 spells CASSQEGKTGDTQYF. The DNA of the CDR3 is TGTGCCAGCAGCCAAGAGGGGAAGACAGGGGATACGCAGTATTTT.

This chain joins TRBV5-1 and TRBJ1-3; D may be TRBD1 (6 bases). Trimming removed 2 bases at V and 2 bases at J, with 11 bases between. Germline CDR1 reads SGHRS; CDR2 reads YFSETQ. This CDR3 spans 15 amino acids. As DNA, the CDR3 is TGCGCCAGCAGCTTTAGAGAGGGGGCTGGAAACACCATATATTTT. Its translation is CASSFREGAGNTIYF. The whole variable domain, remainder taken from reference TRBV5-1 and TRBJ1-3, is KAGVTQTPRYLIKTRGQQVTLSCSPISGHRSVSWYQQTPGQGLQFLFEYFSETQRNKGNFPGRFSGRQFSNSRSEMNVSTLELGDSALYLCASSFREGAGNTIYFGEGSWLTVV.

The rearrangement links TRBV7-9 to TRBJ1-1, with D uncertain. Germline CDR1 reads SEHNR; CDR2 reads FQNEAQ (reference sequence). The CDR3 length is 12 residues. V was clipped by 5 bases and J by 5 bases, with 9 bases between them. CDR3 sequence: CASSQTGTEAFF. Written as DNA, the CDR3 is TGTGCCAGCAGCCAGACTGGGACTGAAGCTTTCTTT. Using reference TRBV7-9 and TRBJ1-1 for the parts outside the CDR3, the full variable domain is DTGVSQNPRHKITKRGQNVTFRCDPISEHNRLYWYRQTLGQGPEFLTYFQNEAQLEKSRLLSDRFSAERPKGSFSTLEIQRTEQGDSAMYLCASSQTGTEAFFGQGTRLTVV.

In this sample, this clone turned up a few times. V is TRBV25-1 and J is TRBJ1-2; 9 nucleotides match TRBD1. The CDR3 is made up of 13 amino acids. CDR1 is MGHDK, CDR2 SYGVNS, per germline. Trimming at V came to 3 bases and at J to 7 bases, leaving 3 bases not matched to a gene. The DNA for the CDR3 is TGTGCCAGCAGTGAGGACAGGGGAGCTGGCTACACCTTC. Translating gives CASSEDRGAGYTF.

This clone was seen a handful of times. V is TRBV2 and J is TRBJ1-2; the match to TRBD1 covers 8 bases. The CDR3 length is 13 residues. V shed 6 bases and J 4 bases; nucleotides not matched to a gene: 4. Per germline, CDR1 SNHLY and CDR2 FYNNEI. In nucleotides, the CDR3 is TGTGCCAGCAGCGGACAGGGACCCTATGGCTACACCTTC. Translation: CASSGQGPYGYTF.

The J gene is TRBJ2-7, the V gene TRBV30; 10 bases fit TRBD2. In germline, CDR1 is GTSNPN, CDR2 SVGIG (reference sequence). CDR3 size: 15 residues. Unmatched junction bases numbered 10, after V lost 3 bases and J lost 5 bases. CDR3 nucleotides: TGTGCCTGGAGGCTCAGGGCTAGCGGGGGCGACGAGCAGTACTTC. This gives the protein CAWRLRASGGDEQYF.

The chain uses TRBV7-8 and TRBJ1-2; TRBD1 is a possible D gene (6 bases). The CDR3 totals 15 residues. CDR1 and CDR2 from the germline V gene are SGHVS and FQNEAQ. The V gene lost 1 base and the J gene lost 5 bases, with 14 bases spanning the gap. Here the CDR3 reads CASSLDQQGNYGYTF. In DNA, the CDR3 is TGTGCCAGCAGCTTAGACCAACAGGGAAATTATGGCTACACCTTC.

This chain links TRBV18 with TRBJ1-5; the match to TRBD1 covers 7 bases. This CDR3 region has 13 residues. Germline values: CDR1 KGHSH, CDR2 LQKENI. V lost 4 bases, J lost 7 bases, and 4 bases stayed unmatched. The DNA of the CDR3 is TGTGCCAGCTCACGGGACAGTAGCCAGCCCCAGCATTTT. It encodes CASSRDSSQPQHF.

In its sample, this clone was seen once. The chain is built from TRBV7-2 and TRBJ2-1, with unresolved D. CDR3 length: 16 amino acids. V was shortened by 0 bases and J by 0 bases, with 9 bases between the two germline ends. Germline CDR1 is SGHTA and CDR2 is FQGNSA. CDR3 sequence (DNA): TGTGCCAGCAGCTTAGCACGGGTTAGCTCCTACAATGAGCAGTTCTTC. Amino acid sequence: CASSLARVSSYNEQFF.

This chain joins TRBV7-9 and TRBJ1-6; TRBD1 agrees at 8 bases. Germline loops: CDR1 SEHNR, CDR2 FQNEAQ (reference sequence). Trimming at V came to 1 base and at J to 10 bases, leaving 6 bases not matched to a gene. CDR3 length: 15 amino acids. The CDR3 nucleotides are TGTGCCAGCAGCTTAGTTCAGGGGGCGAAGTCACCCCTCCACTTT. Encoded protein: CASSLVQGAKSPLHF.

This chain links TRBV5-5 with TRBJ1-5; 10 nucleotides agree with TRBD1. CDR1 and CDR2 from the germline V gene are SGHKS and YYEKEE (reference sequence). V was clipped by 4 bases and J by 6 bases; unmatched bases: 4. The CDR3 contains 14 residues. The chain's CDR3 is CASSDDRGLQPQHF. The CDR3 DNA is TGTGCCAGCAGCGACGACAGGGGGCTTCAGCCCCAGCATTTT.

This chain links TRBV19 with TRBJ2-5, with unresolved D. Trimming took 1 base from V and 2 from J, leaving 5 bases between them. CDR3 length: 13 residues. CDR1 LNHDA and CDR2 SQIVND come from the germline V gene (reference sequence). This chain's CDR3 is CASSIGRQETQYF. The CDR3 nucleotides read TGTGCCAGTAGTATAGGCAGACAAGAGACCCAGTACTTC.

The CDR3 region has the DNA TGTGCCAGCAGTCTCGGGACTAGCGGATACGAGCAGTACTTC. Translating it yields CASSLGTSGYEQYF. The chain uses TRBV6-5 and TRBJ2-7; TRBD2 matches at 11 bases. V lost 5 bases and J lost 4; bases outside the gene matches: 4. CDR1 is MNHEY, CDR2 SVGAGI, per germline. There are 14 residues in the CDR3.

The genes are TRBV6-6 and TRBJ1-2, with D unresolved. The germline V gene encodes CDR1 MNHNY and CDR2 SVGAGI (reference sequence). CDR3 length: 14 residues. With 2 bases removed from V and 2 bases from J, the gap between germline ends came to 9 bases. The CDR3 sequence is CASSYMSVNYGYTF. CDR3 in DNA: TGTGCCAGCAGTTACATGTCGGTGAACTATGGCTACACCTTC.

This clone was counted only a few times. The J gene is TRBJ2-1, the V gene TRBV7-9; tentatively, D is TRBD1 (5 bases). CDR3 size: 14 residues. V lost 0 bases and J 5 bases, leaving 8 bases between the germline ends. The germline V gene encodes CDR1 SEHNR and CDR2 FQNEAQ (reference sequence). The CDR3 sequence is CASSLAIRDNEQFF. The CDR3 coding sequence is TGTGCCAGCAGCTTAGCCATCAGGGACAATGAGCAGTTCTTC.

The V and J genes are TRBV7-7 and TRBJ2-2; TRBD2 might be the D (5 bases). The CDR3 contains 13 residues. Trimming left V 3 bases short and J 7 bases short, with 9 bases between. Germline-derived CDR1 and CDR2 are SSHAT and FNYEAQ (reference sequence). CDR3 sequence reads: CASSFSAGGELFF. In nucleotides, the CDR3 is TGTGCCAGCAGCTTTTCGGCGGGCGGGGAGCTGTTTTTT. The full variable domain, in which reference TRBV7-7 and TRBJ2-2 provide the parts outside the CDR3, is GAGVSQSPRYKVTKRGQDVTLRCDPISSHATLYWYQQALGQGPEFLTYFNYEAQPDKSGLPSDRFSAERPEGSISTLTIQRTEQRDSAMYRCASSFSAGGELFFGEGSRLTVL.

The chain recombines TRBV5-1 with TRBJ2-3; 10 bases agree with TRBD1. The CDR3 runs 15 residues. CDR1 and CDR2 from the germline V gene are SGHRS and YFSETQ. Trimming at V came to 0 bases and at J to 3 bases, leaving 1 base not matched to a gene. CDR3 region: CASSLEGQGTDTQYF. CDR3 DNA: TGCGCCAGCAGCTTGGAGGGACAGGGGACAGATACGCAGTATTTT.

The rearrangement joins TRBV7-2 to TRBJ2-1, with 8 bases aligning to TRBD2. The CDR3 totals 15 residues. V lost 5 bases and J lost 0; bases outside the gene matches: 3. CDR1 and CDR2 from the germline V gene are SGHTA and FQGNSA. CDR3 in DNA: TGTGCCAGCAGCCGGAGCGGGAGCTCCTACAATGAGCAGTTCTTC. This sequence encodes CASSRSGSSYNEQFF. The full variable domain, with the rest looked up from reference TRBV7-2 and TRBJ2-1, is GAGVSQSPSNKVTEKGKDVELRCDPISGHTALYWYRQSLGQGLEFLIYFQGNSAPDKSGLPSDRFSAERTGGSVSTLTIQRTQQEDSAVYLCASSRSGSSYNEQFFGPGTRLTVL.